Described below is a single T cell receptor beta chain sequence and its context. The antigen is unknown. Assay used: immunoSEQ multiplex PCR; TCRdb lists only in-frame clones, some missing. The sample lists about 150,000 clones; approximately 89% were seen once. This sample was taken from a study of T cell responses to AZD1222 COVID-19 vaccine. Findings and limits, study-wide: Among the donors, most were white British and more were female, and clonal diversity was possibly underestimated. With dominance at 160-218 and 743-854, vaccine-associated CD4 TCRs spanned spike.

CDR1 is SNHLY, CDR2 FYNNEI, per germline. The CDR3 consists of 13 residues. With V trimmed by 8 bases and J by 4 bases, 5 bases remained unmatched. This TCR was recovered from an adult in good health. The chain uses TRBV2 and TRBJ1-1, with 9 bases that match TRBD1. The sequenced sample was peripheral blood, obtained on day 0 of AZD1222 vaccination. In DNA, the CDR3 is TGTGCCAGCCAACAGGGGGCGGTCACTGAAGCTTTCTTT. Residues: CASQQGAVTEAFF.